What follows describes a single T cell receptor beta chain. Per the original data handling: Reference gene primers were amplified, and this amplification served to estimate nucleated cell counts. The repertoire was sequenced with immunoSEQ multiplex PCR; TCRdb's copy has only in-frame clones and lacks some. V, J and clone size are taken as reported in that table, and D and trimming were inferred from the DNA itself. The data show 130,000 or so clones, about 76% seen once. Germline-derived CDR1 and CDR2 are MNHEY and SMNVEV (reference sequence). The V gene end was trimmed by 6 bases and the J gene end by 6 bases; junction bases not matched to a gene: 4. The CDR3 has 14 residues. The record originates from a study of blood T cell repertoires in COVID-19.

The sequencing sample was made of peripheral blood. The TCR sequence derives from a woman aged 55 to 70 with active or convalescent COVID-19. The rearrangement links TRBV27 to TRBJ2-1; 11 positions match TRBD1. The chain's CDR3 is CASRRTGGINEQFF. For the CDR3, the DNA is TGTGCCAGCAGGCGGACAGGGGGCATCAATGAGCAGTTCTTC.